The T cell receptor (beta chain) under discussion was sequenced for a study of blood T cell repertoires in COVID-19. Across the study: T cells, B-cell-depleted T cells, or PBMCs provided the cDNA or gDNA that served as material.

Original methodology: The assay estimated nucleated cells by amplifying reference gene primers. Some clones are missing from TCRdb's copy, which holds only in-frame ones; the method was immunoSEQ multiplex PCR. The V and J calls and clone size are taken from that table; D and trimming were inferred from the DNA. The data show over 130,000 clones, roughly 85% seen once. The CDR3 is made up of 14 amino acids. CDR1 is WNHNN, CDR2 SYGVQD, per germline (reference sequence). The V and J ends lost 2 bases and 8 bases respectively, with 12 bases between them. The sequenced material came from PBMCs or T cells enriched from blood (not recorded which). The receptor's source is a woman in her forties or fifties who had recovered from COVID-19. J is TRBJ1-4 and V is TRBV10-1; a possible D gene is TRBD1 (5 bases). The CDR3 DNA reads as TGCGCCAGCAGTGAGACAGGTCGTGACGAAAAACTGTTTTTT. Its translation: CASSETGRDEKLFF.